The rows below give T cell receptor beta chains drawn from one sample of a study of breast tumors, draining lymph nodes, adjacent tissues. MiXCR was run by TCRdb on the multiplex PCR reads, yielding one entry per CDR3 protein. The table includes over 150,000 distinct CDR3 sequences, approximately 33% detected once. Sample: axillary lymph node tissue. These TCRs come from a female donor with breast cancer. Some clones in this sample may be carry-over from other donors' samples. CDR3s include the opening cysteine and the closing phenylalanine or tryptophan. D genes are given only for firm matches. Where a row states a size, it is once, few, many or the class of an expanded clone; other rows omit it.

DNA: TGTGCCAGCAGCTCCGGACTGGGAATCAAAGAGACCCAGTACTTC
CDR3: CASSSGLGIKETQYF
V: TRBV7-8
D: .
J: TRBJ2-5
size: many

DNA: TGCGCCAGCAGCTTCCCGGGGCGAGGGGAGACCCAGTACTTC
CDR3: CASSFPGRGETQYF
V: TRBV5-1
D: .
J: TRBJ2-5
size: many

DNA: TGTGCCAGCAGCACTACGGGAGTTTACACCGGGGAGCTGTTTTTT
CDR3: CASSTTGVYTGELFF
V: TRBV7-2
D: .
J: TRBJ2-2
size: many

DNA: TGTGCCAGCAGCTTAGTAACAGCGAGCTCTGGGGCCAACGTCCTGACTTTC
CDR3: CASSLVTASSGANVLTF
V: TRBV11-2
D: .
J: TRBJ2-6
size: many

DNA: TGTGCTAGCAGCTCGCGGTGGAACTACCAAGTCACTGAAGCTTTCTTT
CDR3: CASSSRWNYQVTEAFF
V: TRBV7-7
D: .
J: TRBJ1-1
size: .

DNA: TGCAGTGCTTCCCAGGGGGACATTCAGTACTTC
CDR3: CSASQGDIQYF
V: TRBV20-1
D: TRBD1
J: TRBJ2-4
size: .

DNA: TGTGCCAGCAGCTCCAGGCAGCACTACGAGCAGTACTTC
CDR3: CASSSRQHYEQYF
V: TRBV11-2
D: .
J: TRBJ2-7
size: many

DNA: TGTGCCAGCAGCCCCCGAAGGGGGAAGGATGAAAAACTGTTTTTT
CDR3: CASSPRRGKDEKLFF
V: TRBV7-2
D: .
J: TRBJ1-4
size: many

DNA: TGTGCCTGGAGTCAGGGACTAGCGGGAGCAGATACGCAGTATTTT
CDR3: CAWSQGLAGADTQYF
V: TRBV30
D: TRBD2
J: TRBJ2-3
size: few

DNA: TGTGCCAGCCAGACAGGGGGTAAGGACATTCAGTACTTC
CDR3: CASQTGGKDIQYF
V: TRBV6-6
D: TRBD1
J: TRBJ2-4
size: many

DNA: TGTGCCAGCAGTTACTCGTCCAGGTCGGTAGGAAACACCATATATTTT
CDR3: CASSYSSRSVGNTIYF
V: TRBV6-6
D: .
J: TRBJ1-3
size: many

DNA: TGTGCCAGCAGCCTCTCTGGGGTAGCGGGGGGGCTGAAGACCCAGTACTTC
CDR3: CASSLSGVAGGLKTQYF
V: TRBV3-1
D: TRBD2
J: TRBJ2-5
size: many

DNA: TGTGCCAGCAGACCTGTTCGAGGACGGGGGAATGAAAAACTGTTTTTT
CDR3: CASRPVRGRGNEKLFF
V: TRBV6-2/TRBV6-3
D: .
J: TRBJ1-4
size: many

DNA: TGTGCCAGCAGCGACGACAGGAATTGGTCTGGAAACACCATATATTTT
CDR3: CASSDDRNWSGNTIYF
V: TRBV7-9
D: .
J: TRBJ1-3
size: many

DNA: TGTGCCAGTAGCCAACAGGGATCCGGGGAGCTGTTTTTT
CDR3: CASSQQGSGELFF
V: TRBV19
D: .
J: TRBJ2-2
size: many

DNA: TGTGCCAGCAGTTCTCCCGGAGGGGTCACCGGGGAGCTGTTTTTT
CDR3: CASSSPGGVTGELFF
V: TRBV6-2/TRBV6-3
D: .
J: TRBJ2-2
size: .